This entry is about one T cell receptor (beta chain). V lost 3 bases and J lost 8; bases outside the gene matches: 11. CDR1 and CDR2 from the germline V gene are SGHVS and FQNEAQ. This CDR3 spans 15 amino acids. The source of the sample is a study of blood T cell repertoires in COVID-19. Sequencing was performed with immunoSEQ multiplex PCR; in TCRdb, only in-frame clones are kept and a portion is missing. The sample shows roughly 60,000 clones, 90% of them seen only once. Sequencing was done on a sample of peripheral blood. V gene TRBV7-8 combines with J gene TRBJ1-2; 8 bases map to TRBD1. The clonotype originates from a woman older than 75 with active COVID-19. The CDR3, as DNA: TGTGCCAGCAGCTTTGCTCGGACAGGGACTCGAGGCTACACCTTC. It yields the protein CASSFARTGTRGYTF. Based on the CDR3 plus reference TRBV7-8 and TRBJ1-2, the full variable domain is GAGVSQSPRYKVAKRGQDVALRCDPISGHVSLFWYQQALGQGPEFLTYFQNEAQLDKSGLPSDRFFAERPEGSVSTLKIQRTQQEDSAVYLCASSFARTGTRGYTFGSGTRLTVV.